The 12 T cell receptor beta chains below were found in one sample sequenced in a study of identifying expanded T cells in peripheral blood. The data were produced by immunoSEQ multiplex PCR, yet TCRdb's version contains in-frame clones alone and is incomplete. The table lists fewer than 85,000 clones, 70% to 90% of them singletons. Input material: blood. Receptor source: a person aged 18-70 years in good health.

The V call is TRBV30, the J call TRBJ2-1, with D perhaps matching TRBD1 (6 bases). Germline V gene sequence: CDR1 GTSNPN, CDR2 SVGIG (reference sequence). CDR3 length: 16 residues. V was clipped by 2 bases and J by 0 bases, with 14 bases between them. In nucleotides, the CDR3 is TGTGCCTGGAGTCCGCAGGTGGGACACTCCTACAATGAGCAGTTCTTC. It is translated as CAWSPQVGHSYNEQFF.

CDR3 sequence (DNA): TGTGCCAGCAGCTTAGGGGGACTAACAGATACGCAGTATTTT. This sequence encodes CASSLGGLTDTQYF. The rearrangement joins TRBV11-3 to TRBJ2-3; 7 bases align to TRBD2. Germline V gives CDR1 SGHNT, CDR2 YENEEA. The length of the CDR3 is 14 residues. Losses at the gene ends were 1 base for V and 3 bases for J; bases not matched to a gene: 1.

The chain combines TRBV23-1 with TRBJ1-2; D unresolved. TRBV23-1 is reported as an ORF; its role is uncertain. The V gene lost 1 base and the J gene lost 12 bases, with 6 bases spanning the gap. This CDR3 spans 10 amino acids. For the CDR3, the DNA is TGCGCCAGCAGTCAATACGAGCACACCTTC. Protein product: CASSQYEHTF.

The J gene is TRBJ2-1, the V gene TRBV2, with D perhaps TRBD2 (5 bases). CDR1 and CDR2 (germline): SNHLY, FYNNEI. The CDR3 consists of 15 residues. V was shortened by 8 bases and J by 0 bases, with 14 bases between the two germline ends. The DNA of the CDR3 is TGTGCCAGCTTTCCCGGGGATAGCTCCTACAATGAGCAGTTCTTC. This encodes CASFPGDSSYNEQFF.

This clone has only one observation. The rearrangement links TRBV29-1 to TRBJ2-5; no definite D call. Trimming left V 6 bases short and J 4 bases short, with 6 bases between. From germline, CDR1 is SQVTM and CDR2 ANQGSEA. The CDR3 covers 10 residues. In DNA, the CDR3 is TGCAGCGTAATGGCAGAGACCCAGTACTTC. As protein: CSVMAETQYF. Full variable domain (remainder filled in from reference TRBV29-1 and TRBJ2-5): SAVISQKPSRDICQRGTSLTIQCQVDSQVTMMFWYRQQPGQSLTLIATANQGSEATYESGFVIDKFPISRPNLTFSTLTVSNMSPEDSSIYLCSVMAETQYFGPGTRLLVL.

The chain uses TRBV6-5 and TRBJ1-2; possible D gene TRBD1, 6 bases. CDR3 size: 15 residues. Trimming cost V 7 bases and J 0 bases, with 15 bases left between them. The germline CDR1 and CDR2 sequences are MNHEY and SVGAGI. CDR3 in DNA: TGTGCCAGCACCCTGGGAGGGGGATCTAACTATGGCTACACCTTC. Protein: CASTLGGGSNYGYTF.

V and J are TRBV28 and TRBJ1-4; possible D gene TRBD1, 6 bases. The V gene's germline CDR1 is MDHEN and CDR2 SYDVKM. V lost 3 bases, J lost 5 bases, and 16 bases lay in between. CDR3 length: 16 amino acids. The CDR3 loop reads CASSFRGGDGNEKLFF. The DNA of the CDR3 is TGTGCCAGCAGTTTTAGAGGGGGGGACGGCAATGAAAAACTGTTTTTT.

The V gene is TRBV2, the J gene TRBJ2-7, with D uncertain. Trimming removed 5 bases from V and 1 base from J, with 3 bases in between. Germline CDR1 and CDR2: SNHLY and FYNNEI. The CDR3 extends over 11 amino acids. Written as DNA, the CDR3 is TGTGCCAGCAGTTTTTCCTACGAGCAGTACTTC. Protein: CASSFSYEQYF.

V is TRBV7-3 and J is TRBJ2-1; D may correspond to TRBD1 or TRBD2 (5 bases each). Germline CDR1 reads SGHTA; CDR2 reads FQGTGA. Trimming shortened V by 0 bases and J by 5 bases, and 8 bases separated the two germline ends. The CDR3 runs 14 residues. The CDR3 nucleotides read TGTGCCAGCAGCTTAACCAGGGACGACAATGAGCAGTTCTTC. Translation gives CASSLTRDDNEQFF. Supplemented by reference TRBV7-3 and TRBJ2-1, the full variable domain reads GAGVSQTPSNKVTEKGKYVELRCDPISGHTALYWYRQSLGQGPEFLIYFQGTGAADDSGLPNDRFFAVRPEGSVSTLKIQRTERGDSAVYLCASSLTRDDNEQFFGPGTRLTVL.

The J gene is TRBJ1-2, the V gene TRBV7-9, with TRBD1 as a possible D gene (5 bases). The CDR3 runs to 13 residues. Germline assignment: CDR1 SEHNR and CDR2 FQNEAQ (reference sequence). The ends were cut back, 8 bases at V and 4 bases at J, with 14 bases in the middle. The CDR3 nucleotides are TGTGCCAGCTCTGAGGGGCCCCTCTATGGCTACACCTTC. Translated: CASSEGPLYGYTF.

V usage is TRBV5-1 and J usage is TRBJ2-7; TRBD2 agrees at 8 bases. This CDR3 has 15 residues. V shed 1 base and J 3 bases; nucleotides not matched to a gene: 6. The germline V gene has CDR1 SGHRS and CDR2 YFSETQ. This CDR3 is CASSLISGSFYEQYF. In nucleotides, the CDR3 is TGCGCCAGCAGCTTGATAAGCGGGAGCTTCTACGAGCAGTACTTC.

The V call is TRBV7-6, the J call TRBJ2-2, with D possibly being TRBD1 (6 bases). There are 18 residues in the CDR3. Germline V CDR1 and CDR2: SGHVS, FNYEAQ. V was pared by 2 bases and J by 2 bases, with 18 bases between. In DNA, the CDR3 is TGTGCCAGCAGCTTATCTGTCAGGGGACAAGTAAACACCGGGGAGCTGTTTTTT. Amino acids: CASSLSVRGQVNTGELFF.